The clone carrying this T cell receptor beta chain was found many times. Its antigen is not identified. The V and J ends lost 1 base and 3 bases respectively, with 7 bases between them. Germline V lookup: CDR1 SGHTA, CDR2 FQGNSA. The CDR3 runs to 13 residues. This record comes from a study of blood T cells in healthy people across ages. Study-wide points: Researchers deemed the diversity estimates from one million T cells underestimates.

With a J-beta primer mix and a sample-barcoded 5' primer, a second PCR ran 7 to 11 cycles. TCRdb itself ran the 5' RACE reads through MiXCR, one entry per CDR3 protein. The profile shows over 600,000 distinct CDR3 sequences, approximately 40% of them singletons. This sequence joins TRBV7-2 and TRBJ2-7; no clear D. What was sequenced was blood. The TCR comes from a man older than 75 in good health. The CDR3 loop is CASSLDRRYEQYF. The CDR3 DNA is TGTGCCAGCAGCTTAGATCGGCGCTACGAGCAGTACTTC.